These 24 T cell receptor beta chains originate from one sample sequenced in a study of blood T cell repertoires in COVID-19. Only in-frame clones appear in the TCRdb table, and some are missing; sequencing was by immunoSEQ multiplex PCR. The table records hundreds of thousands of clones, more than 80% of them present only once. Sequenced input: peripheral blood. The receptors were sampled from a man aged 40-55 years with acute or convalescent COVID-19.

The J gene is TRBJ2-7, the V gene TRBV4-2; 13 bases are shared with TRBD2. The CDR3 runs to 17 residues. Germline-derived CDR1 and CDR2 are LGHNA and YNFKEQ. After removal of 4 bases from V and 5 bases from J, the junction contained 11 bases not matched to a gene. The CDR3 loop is CASSLWTSGGLIHEQYF. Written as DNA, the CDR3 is TGTGCCAGCAGCCTTTGGACTAGCGGGGGCCTCATCCACGAGCAGTACTTC.

Here the CDR3 DNA reads TGTGCCAGCACTCTTCGGGATATTGGGTTCTTC. Translating gives CASTLRDIGFF. This chain connects TRBV12-3 or TRBV12-4 to TRBJ2-1; D possibly corresponds to TRBD2 (5 bases). This CDR3 is 11 amino acids long. V was pared by 7 bases and J by 15 bases, with 16 bases between.

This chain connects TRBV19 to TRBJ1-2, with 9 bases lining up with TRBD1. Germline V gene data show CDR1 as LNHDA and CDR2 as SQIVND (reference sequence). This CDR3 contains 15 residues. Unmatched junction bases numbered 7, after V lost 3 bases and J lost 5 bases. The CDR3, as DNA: TGTGCCAGTAGTATCGGGGACAGGGCGCGTTATGGCTACACCTTC. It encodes CASSIGDRARYGYTF.

As DNA, the CDR3 is TGTGCCAGCAGCTTGTTCGTGAACACTGAAGCTTTCTTT. Translating gives CASSLFVNTEAFF. V and J are TRBV5-6 and TRBJ1-1, with D hard to call. Trimming took off 1 base at V and 0 bases at J, with 4 bases between the two ends. Germline V gives CDR1 SGHDT, CDR2 YYEEEE. The CDR3 length is 13 residues.

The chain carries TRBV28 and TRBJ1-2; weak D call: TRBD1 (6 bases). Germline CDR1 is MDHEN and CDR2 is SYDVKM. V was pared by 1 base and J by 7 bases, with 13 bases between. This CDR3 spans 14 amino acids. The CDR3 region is CASSLLDSRGGYTF. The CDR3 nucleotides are TGTGCCAGCAGTTTATTGGACAGTAGAGGTGGCTACACCTTC.

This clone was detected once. CDR3 bases: TGTGCCAGCAGCAAACCGTACTACGAGCAGTACTTC. This codes for CASSKPYYEQYF. The V gene is TRBV21-1, the J gene TRBJ2-7; TRBD2, as called in the table, went unchecked against the DNA. TRBV21-1 is a listed pseudogene. The CDR3 is 12 residues long.

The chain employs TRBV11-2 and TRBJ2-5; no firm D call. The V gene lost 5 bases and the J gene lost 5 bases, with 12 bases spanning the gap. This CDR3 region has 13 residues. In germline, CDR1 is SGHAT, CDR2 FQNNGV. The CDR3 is CASSPRSSETQYF. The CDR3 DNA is TGTGCCAGCAGCCCGCGTAGCAGCGAGACCCAGTACTTC.

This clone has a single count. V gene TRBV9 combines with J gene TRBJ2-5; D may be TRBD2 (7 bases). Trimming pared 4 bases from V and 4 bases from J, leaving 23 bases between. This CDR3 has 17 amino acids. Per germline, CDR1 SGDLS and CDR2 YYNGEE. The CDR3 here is CASSLGGGGGIPETQYF. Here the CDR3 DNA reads TGTGCCAGCAGCCTCGGTGGCGGGGGCGGAATCCCAGAGACCCAGTACTTC. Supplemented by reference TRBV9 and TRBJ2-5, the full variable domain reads DSGVTQTPKHLITATGQRVTLRCSPRSGDLSVYWYQQSLDQGLQFLIQYYNGEERAKGNILERFSAQQFPDLHSELNLSSLELGDSALYFCASSLGGGGGIPETQYFGPGTRLLVL.

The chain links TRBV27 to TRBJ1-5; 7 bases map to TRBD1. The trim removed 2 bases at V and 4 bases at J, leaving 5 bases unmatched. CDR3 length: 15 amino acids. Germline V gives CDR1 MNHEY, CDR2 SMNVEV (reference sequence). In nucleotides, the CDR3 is TGTGCCAGCAGTTTAATCCCAGGGGGTAATCAGCCCCAGCATTTT. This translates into CASSLIPGGNQPQHF.

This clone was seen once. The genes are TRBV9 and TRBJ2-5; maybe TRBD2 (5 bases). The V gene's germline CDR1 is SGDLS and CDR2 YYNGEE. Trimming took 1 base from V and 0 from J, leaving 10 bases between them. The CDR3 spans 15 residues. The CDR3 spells CASSVRTGNQETQYF. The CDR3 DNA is TGTGCCAGCAGCGTAAGGACGGGGAACCAAGAGACCCAGTACTTC.

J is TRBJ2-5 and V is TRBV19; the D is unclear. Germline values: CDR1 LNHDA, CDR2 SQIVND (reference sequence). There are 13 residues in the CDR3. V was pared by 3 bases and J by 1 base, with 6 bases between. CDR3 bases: TGTGCCAGTAGTATCACCAGCCAAGAGACCCAGTACTTC. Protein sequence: CASSITSQETQYF.

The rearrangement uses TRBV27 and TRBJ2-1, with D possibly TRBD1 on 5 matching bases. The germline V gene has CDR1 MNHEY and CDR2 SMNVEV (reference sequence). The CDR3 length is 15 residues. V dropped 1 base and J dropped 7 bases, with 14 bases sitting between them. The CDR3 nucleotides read TGTGCCAGCAGTTTATTTTTCCTGACAGAAAATGAGCAGTTCTTC. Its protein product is CASSLFFLTENEQFF.

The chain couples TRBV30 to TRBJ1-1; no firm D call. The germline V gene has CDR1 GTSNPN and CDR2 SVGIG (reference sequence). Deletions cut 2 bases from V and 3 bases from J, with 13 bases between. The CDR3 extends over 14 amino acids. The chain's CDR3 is CAWSRRARDTEAFF. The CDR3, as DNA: TGTGCCTGGAGTCGGAGGGCCCGGGACACTGAAGCTTTCTTT.

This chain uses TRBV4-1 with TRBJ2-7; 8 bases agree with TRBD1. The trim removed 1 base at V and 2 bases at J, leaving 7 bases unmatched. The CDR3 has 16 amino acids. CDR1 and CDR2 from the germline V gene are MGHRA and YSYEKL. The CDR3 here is CASSQAFGTGAYEQYF. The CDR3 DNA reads TGCGCCAGCAGCCAAGCTTTCGGGACAGGAGCCTACGAGCAGTACTTC.

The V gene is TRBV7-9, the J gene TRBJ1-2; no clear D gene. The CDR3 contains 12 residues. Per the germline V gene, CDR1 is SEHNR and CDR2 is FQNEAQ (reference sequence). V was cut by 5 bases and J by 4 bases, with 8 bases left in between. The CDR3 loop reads CASSAGGYGYTF. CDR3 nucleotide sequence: TGTGCCAGCAGCGCGGGAGGCTATGGCTACACCTTC.

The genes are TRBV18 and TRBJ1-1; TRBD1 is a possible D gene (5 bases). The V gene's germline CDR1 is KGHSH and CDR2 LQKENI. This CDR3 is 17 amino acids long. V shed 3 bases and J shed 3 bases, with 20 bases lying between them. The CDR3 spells CASSPLMQGVEDTEAFF. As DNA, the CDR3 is TGTGCCAGCTCACCCCTTATGCAAGGGGTCGAGGACACTGAAGCTTTCTTT.

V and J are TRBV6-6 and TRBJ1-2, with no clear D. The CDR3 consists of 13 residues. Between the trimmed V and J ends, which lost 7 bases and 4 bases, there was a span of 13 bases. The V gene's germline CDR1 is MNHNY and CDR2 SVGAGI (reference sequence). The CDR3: CASIEPGSYGYTF. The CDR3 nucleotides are TGTGCCAGCATCGAACCGGGATCCTATGGCTACACCTTC.

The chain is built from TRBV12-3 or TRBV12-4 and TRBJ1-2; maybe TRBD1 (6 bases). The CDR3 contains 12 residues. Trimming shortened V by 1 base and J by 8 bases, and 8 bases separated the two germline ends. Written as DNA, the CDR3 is TGTGCCAGCAGTTTAGGACAGGACGGCTACACCTTC. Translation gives CASSLGQDGYTF.

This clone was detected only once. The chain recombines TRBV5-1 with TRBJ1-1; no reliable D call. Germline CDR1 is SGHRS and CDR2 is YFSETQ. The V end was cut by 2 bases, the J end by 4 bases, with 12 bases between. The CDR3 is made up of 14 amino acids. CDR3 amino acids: CASSLAGRTTEAFF. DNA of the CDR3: TGCGCCAGCAGCTTAGCGGGGAGAACCACTGAAGCTTTCTTT.

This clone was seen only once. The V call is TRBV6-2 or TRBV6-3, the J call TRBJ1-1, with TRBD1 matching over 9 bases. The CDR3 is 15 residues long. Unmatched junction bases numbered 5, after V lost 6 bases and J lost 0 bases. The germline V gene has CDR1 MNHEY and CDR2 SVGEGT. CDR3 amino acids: CASSSRTGVNTEAFF. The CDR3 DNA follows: TGTGCCAGCAGCTCCCGGACAGGGGTGAACACTGAAGCTTTCTTT.

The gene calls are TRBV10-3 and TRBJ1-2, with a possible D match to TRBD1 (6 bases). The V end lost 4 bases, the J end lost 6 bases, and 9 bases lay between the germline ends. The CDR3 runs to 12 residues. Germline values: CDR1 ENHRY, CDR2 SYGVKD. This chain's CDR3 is CAISGYRDGYTF. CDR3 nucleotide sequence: TGTGCCATCAGTGGGTACAGGGATGGCTACACCTTC.

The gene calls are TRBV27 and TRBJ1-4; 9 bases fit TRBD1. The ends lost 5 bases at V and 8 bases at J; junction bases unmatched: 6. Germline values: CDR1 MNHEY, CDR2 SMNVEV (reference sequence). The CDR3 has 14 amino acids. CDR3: CASSGGQGGEKLFF. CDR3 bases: TGTGCCAGCAGTGGGGGACAGGGAGGAGAAAAACTGTTTTTT. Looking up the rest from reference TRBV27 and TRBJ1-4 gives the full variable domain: EAQVTQNPRYLITVTGKKLTVTCSQNMNHEYMSWYRQDPGLGLRQIYYSMNVEVTDKGDVPEGYKVSRKEKRNFPLILESPSPNQTSLYFCASSGGQGGEKLFFGSGTQLSVL.

The DNA for the CDR3 is TGTGCCAGTTTAAAATCACTAGCGGGCACAGATACGCAGTATTTT. Encoded protein: CASLKSLAGTDTQYF. The V gene is TRBV28, the J gene TRBJ2-3; TRBD2 agrees at 8 bases. V lost 9 bases and J lost 1; bases outside the gene matches: 9. The CDR3 has 15 residues. Germline V lookup: CDR1 MDHEN, CDR2 SYDVKM.

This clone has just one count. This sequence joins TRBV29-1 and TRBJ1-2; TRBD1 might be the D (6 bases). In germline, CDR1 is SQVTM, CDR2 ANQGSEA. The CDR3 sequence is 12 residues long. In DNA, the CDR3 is TGCGGGATGACGGGGGGCGATTATGGCTACACCTTC. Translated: CGMTGGDYGYTF.